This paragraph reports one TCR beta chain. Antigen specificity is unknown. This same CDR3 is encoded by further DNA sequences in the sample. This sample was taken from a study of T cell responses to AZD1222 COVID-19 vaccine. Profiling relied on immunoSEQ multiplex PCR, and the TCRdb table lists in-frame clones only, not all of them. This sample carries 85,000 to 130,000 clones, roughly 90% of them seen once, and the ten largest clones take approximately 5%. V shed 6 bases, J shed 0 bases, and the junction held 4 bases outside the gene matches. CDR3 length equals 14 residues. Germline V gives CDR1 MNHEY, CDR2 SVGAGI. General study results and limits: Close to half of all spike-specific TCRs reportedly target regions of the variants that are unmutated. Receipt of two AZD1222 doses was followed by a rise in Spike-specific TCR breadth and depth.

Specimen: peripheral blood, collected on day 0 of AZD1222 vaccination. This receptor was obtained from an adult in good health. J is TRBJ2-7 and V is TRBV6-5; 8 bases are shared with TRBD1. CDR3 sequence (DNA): TGTGCCAGCAGCCTCGGACAGGGCTCCTACGAGCAGTACTTC. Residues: CASSLGQGSYEQYF.